These 24 T cell receptor beta chains share one sample of origin, sequenced in a study of blood T cell repertoires in COVID-19. Clones were sequenced by immunoSEQ multiplex PCR, and TCRdb holds only the in-frame ones, with some missing. Among fewer than 300,000 clones, 85% to 90% were seen once, and the ten largest hold around 12%. The source material was peripheral blood. The source is a woman aged 25-40 years with COVID-19, enrolled during active disease.

This sequence joins TRBV2 and TRBJ2-3; possibly TRBD2 for D (6 bases). The CDR3 consists of 15 residues. Trimming cost V 2 bases and J 2 bases, with 11 bases left between them. The germline gives CDR1 SNHLY, CDR2 FYNNEI. Here the CDR3 DNA reads TGTGCCAGCAGTGAACCGACTAGAGACACAGATACGCAGTATTTT. This encodes CASSEPTRDTDTQYF.

The CDR3, as DNA: TGTGCCAGCAGCAACTTACCCGGGGGAAGAGCAGATACGCAGTATTTT. Protein: CASSNLPGGRADTQYF. The rearrangement uses TRBV6-4 and TRBJ2-3; a weak D match, TRBD2 (6 bases). CDR3 length equals 16 residues. Trimming removed 6 bases from V and 4 bases from J, with 20 bases in between. Germline CDR1 MRHNA, CDR2 SNTAGT.

J is TRBJ2-7 and V is TRBV7-9; D perhaps matches TRBD2 (5 bases). Germline CDR1 is SEHNR and CDR2 is FQNEAQ (reference sequence). With 6 bases removed from V and 6 bases from J, the gap between germline ends came to 12 bases. CDR3 length: 12 amino acids. The CDR3 loop is CASRYSVGEQYF. The CDR3 nucleotides read TGTGCCAGCAGGTATAGCGTAGGCGAGCAGTACTTC.

This chain links TRBV4-1 with TRBJ2-7; 13 bases are shared with TRBD2. The CDR3 loop spans 18 amino acids. Per germline, CDR1 MGHRA and CDR2 YSYEKL. V shed 3 bases and J 0 bases; nucleotides not matched to a gene: 8. In DNA form, the CDR3 reads TGCGCCAGCAGCCAGGTACGACTAGCGGGGGGCAACTCCTACGAGCAGTACTTC. Protein product: CASSQVRLAGGNSYEQYF.

This clone was seen a few times. The V and J genes are TRBV19 and TRBJ1-5; 8 nucleotides line up with TRBD1. CDR3 length: 15 residues. With V trimmed by 5 bases and J by 7 bases, 10 bases remained unmatched. CDR1 LNHDA and CDR2 SQIVND come from the germline V gene (reference sequence). The DNA of the CDR3 is TGTGCCAGTAGTTCTGGACAGGGAGGGGAACAGCCCCAGCATTTT. Translation gives CASSSGQGGEQPQHF.

This sequence joins TRBV4-1 and TRBJ1-2, with TRBD1 as a possible D gene (6 bases). The CDR3 has 16 residues. In germline, CDR1 is MGHRA, CDR2 YSYEKL. V was trimmed by 2 bases and J by 6 bases, leaving 19 bases between them. This chain's CDR3 is CASSQRGGNLQDGYTF. The CDR3 coding sequence is TGCGCCAGCAGCCAACGGGGGGGCAACCTCCAGGATGGCTACACCTTC.

V is TRBV4-1 and J is TRBJ2-5, with TRBD2 identical over 16 bases. V shed 4 bases and J 5 bases; nucleotides not matched to a gene: 10. Germline V gene sequence: CDR1 MGHRA, CDR2 YSYEKL. The CDR3 spans 18 residues. The CDR3 nucleotides are TGCGCCAGCAGCCCGGGACTAGCGGGGGGGCTTAGCGGTGAGACCCAGTACTTC. It specifies CASSPGLAGGLSGETQYF.

The J gene is TRBJ1-5, the V gene TRBV19, with D possibly TRBD1 on 5 matching bases. CDR1 is LNHDA and CDR2 is SQIVND in the germline V gene (reference sequence). The V gene lost 6 bases and the J gene lost 3 bases, with 9 bases spanning the gap. This CDR3 is 13 amino acids long. CDR3 sequence reads: CASRRQINQPQHF. In nucleotides, the CDR3 is TGTGCCAGTAGAAGACAGATCAATCAGCCCCAGCATTTT. The whole variable domain, remainder taken from reference TRBV19 and TRBJ1-5, is DGGITQSPKYLFRKEGQNVTLSCEQNLNHDAMYWYRQDPGQGLRLIYYSQIVNDFQKGDIAEGYSVSREKKESFPLTVTSAQKNPTAFYLCASRRQINQPQHFGDGTRLSIL.

This chain joins TRBV7-8 and TRBJ1-5; TRBD1 aligns across 8 bases. CDR3 length: 16 residues. With 5 bases clipped from V and 5 bases from J, the junction kept 11 bases outside the gene matches. CDR1 and CDR2 (germline): SGHVS, FQNEAQ. The CDR3 region has the DNA TGTGCCAGCAGCCGTATCCGACAGGGGAGGTATCAGCCCCAGCATTTT. Translated, it gives CASSRIRQGRYQPQHF.

The chain recombines TRBV19 with TRBJ2-7; no firm D call. The germline V gene has CDR1 LNHDA and CDR2 SQIVND (reference sequence). Trimming stripped 0 bases from V and 4 bases from J, with 10 bases between. The CDR3 spans 14 residues. CDR3 residues: CASSIDPGHYEQYF. DNA of the CDR3: TGTGCCAGTAGTATAGATCCGGGTCATTACGAGCAGTACTTC.

The V call is TRBV19, the J call TRBJ1-1; no clear D gene. Per germline, CDR1 LNHDA and CDR2 SQIVND (reference sequence). The length of the CDR3 is 14 residues. V lost 4 bases, J lost 10 bases, and 19 bases lay in between. The CDR3: CASSTDRWRPIAFF. CDR3 DNA sequence: TGTGCCAGTAGTACTGATAGATGGAGACCCATAGCTTTCTTT. The whole variable domain, filled in from reference TRBV19 and TRBJ1-1, reads DGGITQSPKYLFRKEGQNVTLSCEQNLNHDAMYWYRQDPGQGLRLIYYSQIVNDFQKGDIAEGYSVSREKKESFPLTVTSAQKNPTAFYLCASSTDRWRPIAFFGQGTRLTVV.

This clone was found a few times. The chain employs TRBV5-6 and TRBJ2-6, with TRBD2 identical over 8 bases. The trim removed 2 bases at V and 2 bases at J, leaving 6 bases unmatched. CDR3 size: 17 residues. CDR1 and CDR2 from the germline V gene are SGHDT and YYEEEE. The DNA for the CDR3 is TGTGCCAGCAGCTTTGGGCAGGGACTAGCTGGGGCCAACGTCCTGACTTTC. Its protein is CASSFGQGLAGANVLTF.

The CDR3 DNA reads TGTGCCAGCACCATAGCGGGGGCCAGAACCGGGGAGCTGTTTTTT. Its protein is CASTIAGARTGELFF. The chain joins TRBV2 to TRBJ2-2; 9 bases line up with TRBD2. In germline, CDR1 is SNHLY, CDR2 FYNNEI. This CDR3 is built from 15 residues. The J segment lost 5 bases and the V segment lost 7 bases, leaving 8 bases of the junction unmatched.

This chain links TRBV7-2 with TRBJ2-1; 9 bases map to TRBD2. Germline V gene lookup returns CDR1 SGHTA and CDR2 FQGNSA. V lost 1 base and J lost 7; bases outside the gene matches: 5. This CDR3 has 15 amino acids. CDR3 bases: TGTGCCAGCAGCTTAGGCGGGGGGGCGTCGAATGAGCAGTTCTTC. It yields the protein CASSLGGGASNEQFF.

This clone came up once. V gene TRBV15 combines with J gene TRBJ2-3, with 8 bases aligning to TRBD2. There are 17 residues in the CDR3. CDR1 is LNHNV and CDR2 is YYDKDF in the germline V gene (reference sequence). V trimming: 2 bases; J trimming: 1 base; junction bases outside the gene matches: 8. CDR3 sequence: CATSRLTGRGGTDTQYF. The CDR3 DNA follows: TGTGCCACCAGCAGACTAACGGGGCGGGGGGGCACAGATACGCAGTATTTT.

The CDR3 sequence is CASSPVAGGEYNEQFF. CDR3 DNA: TGTGCCAGCAGCCCGGTAGCGGGGGGTGAATACAATGAGCAGTTCTTC. The chain has TRBV4-2 and TRBJ2-1; 10 bases map to TRBD2. V was pared by 4 bases and J by 4 bases, with 7 bases of the junction left unmatched. Germline V gene sequence: CDR1 LGHNA, CDR2 YNFKEQ. The CDR3 is made up of 16 amino acids.

The CDR3 spells CASSYSSRNEQYF. The CDR3 DNA sequence: TGTGCCAGCAGTTACTCTTCGAGGAACGAGCAGTACTTC. The chain joins TRBV6-5 to TRBJ2-7; no firm D call. CDR1 is MNHEY and CDR2 is SVGAGI in the germline V gene. The CDR3 spans 13 residues. Trimming took off 0 bases at V and 5 bases at J, with 8 bases between the two ends.

This clone was seen a single time. V usage is TRBV18 and J usage is TRBJ2-6; unclear D gene. Between the trimmed V and J ends, which lost 3 bases and 0 bases, there was a span of 6 bases. CDR3 length: 15 amino acids. The V gene's germline CDR1 is KGHSH and CDR2 LQKENI. CDR3 loop: CASSPSGSGANVLTF. The CDR3 nucleotides read TGTGCCAGCTCACCGTCGGGCTCTGGGGCCAACGTCCTGACTTTC.

V usage is TRBV6-1 and J usage is TRBJ2-3, with 11 bases lining up with TRBD2. The CDR3 is 17 amino acids. Germline V CDR1 and CDR2: MNHNS, SASEGT. V shed 1 base and J 4 bases; nucleotides not matched to a gene: 7. This CDR3 reads CASSEEGSGGAADTQYF. The CDR3 DNA follows: TGTGCCAGCAGTGAAGAGGGTAGCGGGGGGGCAGCAGATACGCAGTATTTT.

The chain joins TRBV2 to TRBJ1-2, with TRBD1 as a possible D gene (5 bases). Germline V gene data show CDR1 as SNHLY and CDR2 as FYNNEI. Trimming left V 6 bases short and J 8 bases short, with 7 bases between. The CDR3 consists of 10 residues. CDR3 DNA sequence: TGTGCCAGCAGGGAGGGGGGCTACACCTTC. Its protein product is CASREGGYTF.

The CDR3 region has the DNA TGTGCCATCAGTGAGGGACTAGCGGGTCCCTCAGGGTTCGAGCAGTACTTC. Protein sequence: CAISEGLAGPSGFEQYF. The chain couples TRBV10-3 to TRBJ2-7, with 11 positions matching TRBD2. Germline CDR1 and CDR2: ENHRY and SYGVKD. The CDR3 length is 17 residues. Trimming cost V 2 bases and J 6 bases; bases outside gene matches: 12.

The chain is built from TRBV3-1 (or the pseudogene TRBV3-2) and TRBJ1-1; D is unresolved. Germline V CDR1 and CDR2: LGHDT, YNNKEL (reference sequence). Trimming pared 2 bases from V and 3 bases from J, leaving 13 bases between. The CDR3 runs to 15 residues. The CDR3: CASSQLDGGDTEAFF. The CDR3 DNA follows: TGTGCCAGCAGCCAATTGGACGGCGGGGACACTGAAGCTTTCTTT.

The chain employs TRBV9 and TRBJ2-7, with 10 bases lining up with TRBD2. CDR1 is SGDLS, CDR2 YYNGEE, per germline. The J segment lost 3 bases and the V segment lost 1 base, leaving 4 bases of the junction unmatched. The CDR3 sequence is 15 residues long. CDR3 nucleotide sequence: TGTGCCAGCAGCGTATCAGCGGGGGGGATCTACGAGCAGTACTTC. It encodes CASSVSAGGIYEQYF.

The J gene is TRBJ2-7, the V gene TRBV5-5, with a weak D call TRBD1 (6 bases). Deletions cut 4 bases from V and 2 bases from J, with 13 bases between. Germline V gene sequence: CDR1 SGHKS, CDR2 YYEKEE (reference sequence). This CDR3 is built from 14 residues. CDR3 coding DNA: TGTGCCAGCAGCCGTGGACAGCTAGCCTACGAGCAGTACTTC. Translation: CASSRGQLAYEQYF. The variable domain in full, completed from reference TRBV5-5 and TRBJ2-7, reads DAGVTQSPTHLIKTRGQQVTLRCSPISGHKSVSWYQQVLGQGPQFIFQYYEKEERGRGNFPDRFSARQFPNYSSELNVNALLLGDSALYLCASSRGQLAYEQYFGPGTRLTVT.